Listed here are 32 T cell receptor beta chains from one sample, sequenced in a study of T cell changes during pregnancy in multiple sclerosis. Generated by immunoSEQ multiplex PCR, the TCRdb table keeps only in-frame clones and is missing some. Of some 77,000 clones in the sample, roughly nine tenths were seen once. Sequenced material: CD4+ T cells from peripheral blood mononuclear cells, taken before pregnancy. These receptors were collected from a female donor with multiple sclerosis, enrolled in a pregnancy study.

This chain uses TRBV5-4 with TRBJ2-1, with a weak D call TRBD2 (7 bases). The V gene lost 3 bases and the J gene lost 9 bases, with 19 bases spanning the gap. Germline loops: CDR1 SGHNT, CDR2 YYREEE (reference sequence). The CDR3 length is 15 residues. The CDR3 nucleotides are TGTGCCAGCAGCTCGAAGGGGGGGCCTGACGGTGAGCAGTTCTTC. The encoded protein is CASSSKGGPDGEQFF.

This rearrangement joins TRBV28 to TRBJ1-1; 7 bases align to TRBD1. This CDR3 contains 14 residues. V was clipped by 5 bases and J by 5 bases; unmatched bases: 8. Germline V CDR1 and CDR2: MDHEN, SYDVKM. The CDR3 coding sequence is TGTGCCAGCAGTCCGGGGACAGAAGTAACTGAAGCTTTCTTT. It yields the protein CASSPGTEVTEAFF. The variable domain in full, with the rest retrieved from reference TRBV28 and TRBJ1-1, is DVKVTQSSRYLVKRTGEKVFLECVQDMDHENMFWYRQDPGLGLRLIYFSYDVKMKEKGDIPEGYSVSREKKERFSLILESASTNQTSMYLCASSPGTEVTEAFFGQGTRLTVV.

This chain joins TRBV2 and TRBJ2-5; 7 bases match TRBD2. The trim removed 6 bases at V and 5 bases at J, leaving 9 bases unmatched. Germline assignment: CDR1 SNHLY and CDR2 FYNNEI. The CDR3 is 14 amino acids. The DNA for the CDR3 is TGTGCCAGCAGGACTTGGGGGGGTTTGGAGACCCAGTACTTC. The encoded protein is CASRTWGGLETQYF.

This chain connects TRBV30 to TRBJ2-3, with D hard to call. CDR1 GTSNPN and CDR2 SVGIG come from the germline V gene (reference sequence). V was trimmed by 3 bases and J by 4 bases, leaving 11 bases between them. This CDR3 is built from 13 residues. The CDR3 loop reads CAWSQERPDTQYF. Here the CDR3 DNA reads TGTGCCTGGAGCCAGGAACGCCCAGATACGCAGTATTTT.

The CDR3 nucleotides read TGTGCCAGCAGCGTTTTTATGGAGGGCATCGGGGAGCTGTTTTTT. This gives the protein CASSVFMEGIGELFF. The V call is TRBV6-1, the J call TRBJ2-2; the D gene is possibly TRBD2 (6 bases). The ends were cut back, 6 bases at V and 7 bases at J, with 18 bases in the middle. Germline loops: CDR1 MNHNS, CDR2 SASEGT. The CDR3 spans 15 residues.

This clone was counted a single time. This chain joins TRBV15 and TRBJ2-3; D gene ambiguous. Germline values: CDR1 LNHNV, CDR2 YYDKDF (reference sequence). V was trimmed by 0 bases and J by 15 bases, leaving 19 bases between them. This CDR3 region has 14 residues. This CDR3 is CATSREPRTDTTYF. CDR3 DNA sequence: TGTGCCACCAGCAGAGAACCCCGCACAGATACCACATATTTT.

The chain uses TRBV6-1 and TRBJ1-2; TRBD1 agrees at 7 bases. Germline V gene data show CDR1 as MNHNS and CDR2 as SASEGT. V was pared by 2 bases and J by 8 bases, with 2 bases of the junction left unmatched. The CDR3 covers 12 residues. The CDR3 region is CASSETGAGYTF. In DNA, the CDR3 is TGTGCCAGCAGTGAAACAGGGGCCGGCTACACCTTC.

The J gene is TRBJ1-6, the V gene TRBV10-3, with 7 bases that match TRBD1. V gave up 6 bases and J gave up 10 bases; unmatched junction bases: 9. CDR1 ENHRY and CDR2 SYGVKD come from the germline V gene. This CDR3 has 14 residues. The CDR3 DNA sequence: TGTGCCATCAGCGGTACAGGGGTTGAATCACCCCTCCACTTT. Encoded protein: CAISGTGVESPLHF.

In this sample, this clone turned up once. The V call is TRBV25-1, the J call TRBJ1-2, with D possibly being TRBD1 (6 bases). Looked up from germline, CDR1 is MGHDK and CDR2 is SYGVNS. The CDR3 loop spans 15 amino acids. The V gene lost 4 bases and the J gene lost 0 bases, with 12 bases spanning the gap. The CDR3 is CASSGAGQTNYGYTF. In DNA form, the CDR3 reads TGTGCCAGCAGTGGGGCAGGACAGACTAACTATGGCTACACCTTC.

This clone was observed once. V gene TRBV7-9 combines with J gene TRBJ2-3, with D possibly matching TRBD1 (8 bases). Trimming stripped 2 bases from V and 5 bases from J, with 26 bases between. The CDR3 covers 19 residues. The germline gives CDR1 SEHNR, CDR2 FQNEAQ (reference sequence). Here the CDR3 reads CASSLPRTGRGPFEDTQYF. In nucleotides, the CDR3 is TGTGCCAGCAGCTTACCCCGGACAGGGAGGGGGCCCTTTGAAGATACGCAGTATTTT.

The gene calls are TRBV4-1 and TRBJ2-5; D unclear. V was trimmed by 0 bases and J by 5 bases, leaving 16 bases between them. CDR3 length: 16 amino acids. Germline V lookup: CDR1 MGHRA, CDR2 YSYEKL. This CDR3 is CASSQDSGRFAETQYF. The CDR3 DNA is TGCGCCAGCAGCCAAGATTCCGGCAGGTTTGCGGAGACCCAGTACTTC.

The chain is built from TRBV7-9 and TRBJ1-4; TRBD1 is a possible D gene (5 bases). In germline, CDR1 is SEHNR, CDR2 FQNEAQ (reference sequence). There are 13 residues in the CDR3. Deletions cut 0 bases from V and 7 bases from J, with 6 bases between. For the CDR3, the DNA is TGTGCCAGCAGCTTAGCAGGGGTTGAAAAACTGTTTTTT. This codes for CASSLAGVEKLFF.

For the CDR3, the DNA is TGTGCCAGTAACAGGGCGATGGGGAACACTGAAGCTTTCTTT. Translated, it gives CASNRAMGNTEAFF. V and J are TRBV6-5 and TRBJ1-1, with D perhaps matching TRBD1 (6 bases). There are 14 residues in the CDR3. From germline, CDR1 is MNHEY and CDR2 SVGAGI. V lost 9 bases and J lost 1, with 15 bases in between.

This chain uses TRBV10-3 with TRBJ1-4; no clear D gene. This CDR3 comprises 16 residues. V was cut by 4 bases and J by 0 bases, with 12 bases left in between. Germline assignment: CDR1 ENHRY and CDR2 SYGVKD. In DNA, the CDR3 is TGTGCCATCAGTGTGGACGGAGCGGCAACTAATGAAAAACTGTTTTTT. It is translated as CAISVDGAATNEKLFF.

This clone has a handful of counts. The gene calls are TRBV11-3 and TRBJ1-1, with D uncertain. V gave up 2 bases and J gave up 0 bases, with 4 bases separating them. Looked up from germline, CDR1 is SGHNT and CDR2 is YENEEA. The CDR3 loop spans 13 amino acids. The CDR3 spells CASSLRVNTEAFF. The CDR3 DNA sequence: TGTGCCAGCAGCTTACGAGTGAACACTGAAGCTTTCTTT.

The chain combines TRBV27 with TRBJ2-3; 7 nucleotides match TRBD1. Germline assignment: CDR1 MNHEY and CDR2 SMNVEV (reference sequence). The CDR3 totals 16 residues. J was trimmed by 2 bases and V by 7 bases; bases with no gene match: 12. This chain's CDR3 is CASKRTGQLSTDTQYF. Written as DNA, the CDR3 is TGTGCCAGCAAGAGGACAGGACAGCTCTCCACAGATACGCAGTATTTT.

The CDR3 bases are TGTGCCAGCAGCTTAACAGGGGGCGGCGGCTATGGCTACACCTTC. Translation gives CASSLTGGGGYGYTF. The chain couples TRBV5-6 to TRBJ1-2; 9 positions agree with TRBD1. Germline CDR1 SGHDT, CDR2 YYEEEE. The CDR3 sequence is 15 residues long. V lost 2 bases to trimming and J lost 4 bases; unmatched junction nucleotides: 6. The full variable domain, rest sourced from reference TRBV5-6 and TRBJ1-2, is DAGVTQSPTHLIKTRGQQVTLRCSPKSGHDTVSWYQQALGQGPQFIFQYYEEEERQRGNFPDRFSGHQFPNYSSELNVNALLLGDSALYLCASSLTGGGGYGYTFGSGTRLTVV.

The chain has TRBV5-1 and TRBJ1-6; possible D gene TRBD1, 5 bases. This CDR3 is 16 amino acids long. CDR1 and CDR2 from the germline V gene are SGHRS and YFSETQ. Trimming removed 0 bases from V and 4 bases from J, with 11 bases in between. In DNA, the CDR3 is TGCGCCAGCAGCTTGGAGGGGATAGGGTATAATTCACCCCTCCACTTT. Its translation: CASSLEGIGYNSPLHF. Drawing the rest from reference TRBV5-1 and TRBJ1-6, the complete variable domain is KAGVTQTPRYLIKTRGQQVTLSCSPISGHRSVSWYQQTPGQGLQFLFEYFSETQRNKGNFPGRFSGRQFSNSRSEMNVSTLELGDSALYLCASSLEGIGYNSPLHFGNGTRLTVT.

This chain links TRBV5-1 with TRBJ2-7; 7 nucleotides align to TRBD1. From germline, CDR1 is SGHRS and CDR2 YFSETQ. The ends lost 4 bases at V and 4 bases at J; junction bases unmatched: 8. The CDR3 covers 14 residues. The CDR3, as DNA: TGCGCCAGCAGCGATGGACAGGCTCTATACGAGCAGTACTTC. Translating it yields CASSDGQALYEQYF.

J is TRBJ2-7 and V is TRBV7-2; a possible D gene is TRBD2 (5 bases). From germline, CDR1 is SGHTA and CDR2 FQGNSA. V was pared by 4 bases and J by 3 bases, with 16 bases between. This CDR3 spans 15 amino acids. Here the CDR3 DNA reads TGTGCCAGCAGCTCAGGCCCGGGGAGCGGCTACGAGCAGTACTTC. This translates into CASSSGPGSGYEQYF. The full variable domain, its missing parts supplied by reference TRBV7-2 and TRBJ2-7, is GAGVSQSPSNKVTEKGKDVELRCDPISGHTALYWYRQSLGQGLEFLIYFQGNSAPDKSGLPSDRFSAERTGGSVSTLTIQRTQQEDSAVYLCASSSGPGSGYEQYFGPGTRLTVT.

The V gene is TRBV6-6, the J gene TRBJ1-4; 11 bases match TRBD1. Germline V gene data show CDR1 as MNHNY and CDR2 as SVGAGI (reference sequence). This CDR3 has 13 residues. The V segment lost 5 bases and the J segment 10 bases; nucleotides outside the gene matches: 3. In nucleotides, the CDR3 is TGTGCCAGCAGTCCCGGACAGGGGGCAAAACTGTTTTTT. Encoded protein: CASSPGQGAKLFF.

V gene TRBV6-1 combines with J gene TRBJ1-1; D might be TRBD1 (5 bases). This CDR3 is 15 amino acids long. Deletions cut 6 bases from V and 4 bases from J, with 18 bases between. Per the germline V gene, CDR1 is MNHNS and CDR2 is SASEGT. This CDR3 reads CASSPTTDASTEAFF. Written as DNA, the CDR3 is TGTGCCAGCAGCCCTACGACAGATGCTTCCACTGAAGCTTTCTTT.

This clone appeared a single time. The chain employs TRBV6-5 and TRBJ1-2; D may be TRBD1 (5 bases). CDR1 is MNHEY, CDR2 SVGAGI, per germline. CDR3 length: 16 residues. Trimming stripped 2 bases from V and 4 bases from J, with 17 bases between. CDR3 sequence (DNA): TGTGCCAGCAGTTACCTCTTGGCAGGGCAGGTCTATGGCTACACCTTC. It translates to CASSYLLAGQVYGYTF.

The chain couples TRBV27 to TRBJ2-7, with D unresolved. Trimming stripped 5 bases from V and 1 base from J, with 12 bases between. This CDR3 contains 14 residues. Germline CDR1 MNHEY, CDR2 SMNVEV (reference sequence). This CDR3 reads CASSPLGRSYEQYF. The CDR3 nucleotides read TGTGCCAGCAGTCCCCTGGGCAGGTCCTACGAGCAGTACTTC.

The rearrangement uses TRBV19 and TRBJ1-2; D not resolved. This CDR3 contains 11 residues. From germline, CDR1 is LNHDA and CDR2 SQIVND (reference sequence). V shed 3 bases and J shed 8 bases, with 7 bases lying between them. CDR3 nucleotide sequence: TGTGCCAGTAGTATCAGTGGCGGCTACACCTTC. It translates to CASSISGGYTF. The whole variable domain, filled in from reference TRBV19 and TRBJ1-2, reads DGGITQSPKYLFRKEGQNVTLSCEQNLNHDAMYWYRQDPGQGLRLIYYSQIVNDFQKGDIAEGYSVSREKKESFPLTVTSAQKNPTAFYLCASSISGGYTFGSGTRLTVV.

The CDR3 loop reads CASSLDRGVNQPQHF. CDR3 DNA sequence: TGTGCCAGCAGCTTAGACAGGGGCGTCAATCAGCCCCAGCATTTT. The chain combines TRBV7-3 with TRBJ1-5; 8 nucleotides line up with TRBD1. V shed 2 bases and J 3 bases; nucleotides not matched to a gene: 3. This CDR3 spans 15 amino acids. Per the germline V gene, CDR1 is SGHTA and CDR2 is FQGTGA.

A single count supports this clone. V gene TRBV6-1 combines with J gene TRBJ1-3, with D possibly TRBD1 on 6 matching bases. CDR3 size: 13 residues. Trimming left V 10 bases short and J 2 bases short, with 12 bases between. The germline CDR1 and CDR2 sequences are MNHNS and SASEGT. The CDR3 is CANGQFPGNTIYF. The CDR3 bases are TGTGCCAATGGACAGTTTCCTGGAAACACCATATATTTT.

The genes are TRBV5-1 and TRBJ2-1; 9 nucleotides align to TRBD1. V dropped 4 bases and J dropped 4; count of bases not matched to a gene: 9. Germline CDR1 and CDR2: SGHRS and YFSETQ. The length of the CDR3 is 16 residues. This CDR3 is CASSNNRDRAYNEQFF. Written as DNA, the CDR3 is TGCGCCAGCAGCAACAACCGGGACAGGGCATACAATGAGCAGTTCTTC.

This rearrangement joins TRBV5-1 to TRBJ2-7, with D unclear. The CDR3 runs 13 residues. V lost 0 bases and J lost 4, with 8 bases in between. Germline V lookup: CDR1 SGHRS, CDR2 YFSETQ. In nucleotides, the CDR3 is TGCGCCAGCAGCTTGGGCGAGTGGTACGAGCAGTACTTC. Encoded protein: CASSLGEWYEQYF. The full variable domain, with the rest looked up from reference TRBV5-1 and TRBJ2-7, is KAGVTQTPRYLIKTRGQQVTLSCSPISGHRSVSWYQQTPGQGLQFLFEYFSETQRNKGNFPGRFSGRQFSNSRSEMNVSTLELGDSALYLCASSLGEWYEQYFGPGTRLTVT.

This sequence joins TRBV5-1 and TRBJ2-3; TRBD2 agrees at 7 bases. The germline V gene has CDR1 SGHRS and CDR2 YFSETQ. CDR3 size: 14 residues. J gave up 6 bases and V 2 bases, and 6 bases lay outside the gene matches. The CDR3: CASSFGGGGDTQYF. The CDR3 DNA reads TGCGCCAGCAGCTTTGGCGGGGGTGGCGATACGCAGTATTTT.

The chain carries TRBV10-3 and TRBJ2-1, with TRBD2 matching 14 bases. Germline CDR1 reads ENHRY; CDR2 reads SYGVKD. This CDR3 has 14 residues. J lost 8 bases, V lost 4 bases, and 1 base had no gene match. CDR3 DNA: TGTGCCATCAGTGTGGGACTAGCGGGAGATGAGCAGTTCTTC. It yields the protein CAISVGLAGDEQFF.

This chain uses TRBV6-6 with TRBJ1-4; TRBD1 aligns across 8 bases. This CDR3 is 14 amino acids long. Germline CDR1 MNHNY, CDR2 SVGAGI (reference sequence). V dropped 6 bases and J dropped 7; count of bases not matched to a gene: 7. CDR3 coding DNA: TGTGCCAGCAGACCGGACAGGGAAAGTGAAAAACTGTTTTTT. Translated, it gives CASRPDRESEKLFF.